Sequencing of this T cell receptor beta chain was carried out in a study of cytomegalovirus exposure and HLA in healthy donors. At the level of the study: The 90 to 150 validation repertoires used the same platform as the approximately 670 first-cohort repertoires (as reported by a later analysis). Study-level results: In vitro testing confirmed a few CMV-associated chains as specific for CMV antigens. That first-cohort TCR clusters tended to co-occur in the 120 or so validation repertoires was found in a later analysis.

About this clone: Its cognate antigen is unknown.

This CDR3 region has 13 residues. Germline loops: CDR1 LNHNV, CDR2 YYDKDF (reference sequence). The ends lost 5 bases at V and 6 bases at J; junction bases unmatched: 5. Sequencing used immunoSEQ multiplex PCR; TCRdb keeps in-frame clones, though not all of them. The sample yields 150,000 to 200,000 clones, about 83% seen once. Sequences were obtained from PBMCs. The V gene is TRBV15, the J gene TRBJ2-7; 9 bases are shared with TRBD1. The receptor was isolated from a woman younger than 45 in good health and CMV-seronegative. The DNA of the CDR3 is TGTGCCACCAGCCGGGACAGGGTATCCGAGCAGTACTTC. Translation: CATSRDRVSEQYF.